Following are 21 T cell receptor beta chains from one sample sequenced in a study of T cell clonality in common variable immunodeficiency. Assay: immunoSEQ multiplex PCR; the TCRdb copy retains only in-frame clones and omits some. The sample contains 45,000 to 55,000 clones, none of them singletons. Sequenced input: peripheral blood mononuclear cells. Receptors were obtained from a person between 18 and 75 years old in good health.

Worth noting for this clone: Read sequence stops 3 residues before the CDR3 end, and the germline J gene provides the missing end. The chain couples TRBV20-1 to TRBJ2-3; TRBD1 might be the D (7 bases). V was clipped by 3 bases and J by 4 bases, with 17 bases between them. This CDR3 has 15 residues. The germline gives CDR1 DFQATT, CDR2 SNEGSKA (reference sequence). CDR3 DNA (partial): TGCAGTGCTAGCCACCAGGGGGGCGGCGCAGATACG. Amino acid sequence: CSASHQGGGADT. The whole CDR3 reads CSASHQGGGADTQYF.

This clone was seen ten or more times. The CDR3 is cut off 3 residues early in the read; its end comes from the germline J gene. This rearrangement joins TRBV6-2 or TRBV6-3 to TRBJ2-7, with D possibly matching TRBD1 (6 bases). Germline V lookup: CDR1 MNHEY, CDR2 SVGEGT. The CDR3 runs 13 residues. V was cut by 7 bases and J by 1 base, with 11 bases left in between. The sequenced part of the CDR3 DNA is TGTGCCAGCAAGGTGAGGGGGTCCTACGAG. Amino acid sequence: CASKVRGSYE. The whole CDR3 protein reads CASKVRGSYEQYF.

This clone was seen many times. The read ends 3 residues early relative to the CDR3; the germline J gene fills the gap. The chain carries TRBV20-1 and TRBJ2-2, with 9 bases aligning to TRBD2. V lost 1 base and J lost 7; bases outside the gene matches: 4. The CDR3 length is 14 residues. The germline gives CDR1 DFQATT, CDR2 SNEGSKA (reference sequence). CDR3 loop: CSARVGSGSGELFF. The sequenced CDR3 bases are TGCAGTGCTAGAGTGGGTAGCGGGAGCGGGGAG.

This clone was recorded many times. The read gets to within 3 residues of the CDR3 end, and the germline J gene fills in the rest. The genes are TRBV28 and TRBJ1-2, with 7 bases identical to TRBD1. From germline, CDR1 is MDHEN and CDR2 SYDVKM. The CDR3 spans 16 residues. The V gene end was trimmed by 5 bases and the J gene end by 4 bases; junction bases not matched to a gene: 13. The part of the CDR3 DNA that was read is TGTGCCAGCAGTGGAGGGACAGCGAAGATTTCCTATGGC. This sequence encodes CASSGGTAKISYG. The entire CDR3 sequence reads CASSGGTAKISYGYTF.

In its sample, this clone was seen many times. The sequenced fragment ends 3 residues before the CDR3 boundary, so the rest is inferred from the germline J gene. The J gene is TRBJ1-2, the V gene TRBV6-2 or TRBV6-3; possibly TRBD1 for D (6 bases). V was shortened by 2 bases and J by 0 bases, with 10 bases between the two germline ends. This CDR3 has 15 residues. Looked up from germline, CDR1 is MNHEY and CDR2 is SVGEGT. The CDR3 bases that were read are TGTGCCAGCAGTTACGGGACACCTTCTAACTATGGC. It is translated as CASSYGTPSNYG. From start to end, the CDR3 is CASSYGTPSNYGYTF.

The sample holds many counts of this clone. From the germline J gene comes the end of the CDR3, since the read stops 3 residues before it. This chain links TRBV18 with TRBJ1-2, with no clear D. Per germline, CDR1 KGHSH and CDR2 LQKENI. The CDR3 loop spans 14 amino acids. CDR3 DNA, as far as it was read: TGTGCCAGCTCACCCGGACTTGCTGATTCGGGC. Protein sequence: CASSPGLADSG. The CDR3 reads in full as CASSPGLADSGYTF.

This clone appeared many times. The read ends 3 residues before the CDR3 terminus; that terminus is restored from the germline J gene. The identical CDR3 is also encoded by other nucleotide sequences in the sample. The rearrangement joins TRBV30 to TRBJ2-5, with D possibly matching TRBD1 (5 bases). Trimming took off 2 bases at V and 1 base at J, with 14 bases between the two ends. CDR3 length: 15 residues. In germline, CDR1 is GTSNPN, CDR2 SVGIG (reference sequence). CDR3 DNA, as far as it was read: TGTGCCTGGAGTTCTTTCGCAACAGGCCAAGAGACC. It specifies CAWSSFATGQET. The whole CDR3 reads CAWSSFATGQETQYF. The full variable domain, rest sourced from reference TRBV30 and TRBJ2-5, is SQTIHQWPATLVQPVGSPLSLECTVEGTSNPNLYWYRQAAGRGLQLLFYSVGIGQISSEVPQNLSASRPQDRQFILSSKKLLLSDSGFYLCAWSSFATGQETQYFGPGTRLLVL.

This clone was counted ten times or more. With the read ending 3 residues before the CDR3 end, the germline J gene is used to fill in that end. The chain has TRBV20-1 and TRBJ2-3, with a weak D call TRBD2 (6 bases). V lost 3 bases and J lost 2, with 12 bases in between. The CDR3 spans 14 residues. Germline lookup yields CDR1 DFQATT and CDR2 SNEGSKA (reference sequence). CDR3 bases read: TGCAGTGCTAGCCGAGGGACTGCCACAGATACG. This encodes CSASRGTATDT. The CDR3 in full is CSASRGTATDTQYF.

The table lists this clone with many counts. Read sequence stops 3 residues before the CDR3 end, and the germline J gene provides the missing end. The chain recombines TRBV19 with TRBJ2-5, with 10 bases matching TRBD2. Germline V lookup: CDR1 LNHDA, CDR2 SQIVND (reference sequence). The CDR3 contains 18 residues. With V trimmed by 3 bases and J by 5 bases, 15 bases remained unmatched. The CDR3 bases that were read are TGTGCCAGTAGTATCGGACTGGGCCCTAGCGGGAGTTCGGAGACC. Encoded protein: CASSIGLGPSGSSET. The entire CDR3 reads CASSIGLGPSGSSETQYF.

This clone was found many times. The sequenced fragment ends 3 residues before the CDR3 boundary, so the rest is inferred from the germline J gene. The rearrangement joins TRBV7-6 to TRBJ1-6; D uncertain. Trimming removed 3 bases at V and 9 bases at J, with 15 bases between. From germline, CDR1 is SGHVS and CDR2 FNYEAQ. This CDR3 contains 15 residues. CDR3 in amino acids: CASSFSTDSASPLHF. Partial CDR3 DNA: TGTGCCAGCAGCTTCTCCACGGACTCCGCTTCACCC. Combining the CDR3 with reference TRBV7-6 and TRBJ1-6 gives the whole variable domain GAGVSQSPRYKVTKRGQDVALRCDPISGHVSLYWYRQALGQGPEFLTYFNYEAQQDKSGLPNDRFSAERPEGSISTLTIQRTEQRDSAMYRCASSFSTDSASPLHFGNGTRLTVT.

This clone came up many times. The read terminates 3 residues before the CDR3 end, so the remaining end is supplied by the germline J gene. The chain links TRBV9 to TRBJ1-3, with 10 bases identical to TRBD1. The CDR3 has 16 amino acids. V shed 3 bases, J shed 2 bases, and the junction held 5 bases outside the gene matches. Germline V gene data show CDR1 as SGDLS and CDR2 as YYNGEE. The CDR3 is CASSAAGTGAGNTIYF. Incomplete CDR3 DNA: TGTGCCAGCAGCGCGGCCGGGACAGGGGCTGGAAACACC.

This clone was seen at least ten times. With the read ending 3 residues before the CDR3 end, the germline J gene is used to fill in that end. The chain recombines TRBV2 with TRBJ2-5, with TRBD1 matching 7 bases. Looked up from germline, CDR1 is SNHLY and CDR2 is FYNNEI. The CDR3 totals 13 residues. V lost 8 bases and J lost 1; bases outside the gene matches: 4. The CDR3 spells CASGRDSQETQYF. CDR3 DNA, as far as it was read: TGTGCCAGCGGCCGGGACAGCCAAGAGACC.

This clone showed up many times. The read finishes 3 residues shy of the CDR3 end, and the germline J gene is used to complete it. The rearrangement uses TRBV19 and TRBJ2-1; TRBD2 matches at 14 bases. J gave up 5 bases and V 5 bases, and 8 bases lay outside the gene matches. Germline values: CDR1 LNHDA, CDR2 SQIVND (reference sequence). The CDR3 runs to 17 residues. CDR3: CASSLGTSGSLDNEQFF. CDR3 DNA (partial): TGTGCCAGTAGTCTCGGGACTAGCGGGAGTCTAGACAATGAG.

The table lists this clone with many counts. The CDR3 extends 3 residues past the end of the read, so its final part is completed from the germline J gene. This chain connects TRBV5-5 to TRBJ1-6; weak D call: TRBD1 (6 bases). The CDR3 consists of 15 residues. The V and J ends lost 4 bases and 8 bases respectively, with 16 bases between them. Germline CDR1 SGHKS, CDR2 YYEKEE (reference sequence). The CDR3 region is CASSPFRDTYSPLHF. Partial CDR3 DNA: TGTGCCAGCAGCCCCTTCCGGGACACCTATTCACCC.

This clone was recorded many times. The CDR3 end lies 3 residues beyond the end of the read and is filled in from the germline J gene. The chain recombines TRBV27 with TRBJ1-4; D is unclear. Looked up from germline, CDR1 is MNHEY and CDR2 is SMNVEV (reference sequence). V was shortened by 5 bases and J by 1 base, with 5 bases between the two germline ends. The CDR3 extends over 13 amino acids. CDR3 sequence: CASSRGTNEKLFF. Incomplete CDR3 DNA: TGTGCCAGCAGTCGGGGAACTAATGAAAAA.

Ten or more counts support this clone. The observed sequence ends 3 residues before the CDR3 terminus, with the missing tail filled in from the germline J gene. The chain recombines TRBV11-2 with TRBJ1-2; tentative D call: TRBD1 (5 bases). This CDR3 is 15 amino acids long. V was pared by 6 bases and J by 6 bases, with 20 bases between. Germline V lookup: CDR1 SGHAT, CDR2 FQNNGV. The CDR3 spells CASRKGQGPPDGYTF. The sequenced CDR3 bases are TGTGCCAGCAGAAAGGGCCAGGGCCCTCCTGATGGC.

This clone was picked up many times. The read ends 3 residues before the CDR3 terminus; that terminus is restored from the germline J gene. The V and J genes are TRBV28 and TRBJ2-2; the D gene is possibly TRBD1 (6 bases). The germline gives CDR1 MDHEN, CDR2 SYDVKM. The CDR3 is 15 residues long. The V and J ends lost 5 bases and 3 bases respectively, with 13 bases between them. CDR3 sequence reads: CASSGGEGDTGELFF. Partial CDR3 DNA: TGTGCCAGCAGTGGTGGCGAGGGGGACACCGGGGAG.

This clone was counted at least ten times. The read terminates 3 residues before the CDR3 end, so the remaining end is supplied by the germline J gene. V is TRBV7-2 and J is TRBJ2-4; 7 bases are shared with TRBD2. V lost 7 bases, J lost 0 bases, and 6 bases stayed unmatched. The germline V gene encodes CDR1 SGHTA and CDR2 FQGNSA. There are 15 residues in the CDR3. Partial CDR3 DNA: TGTGCCAGCACCCCAGCGGGAATAGCCAAAAACATT. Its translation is CASTPAGIAKNI. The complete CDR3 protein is CASTPAGIAKNIQYF.

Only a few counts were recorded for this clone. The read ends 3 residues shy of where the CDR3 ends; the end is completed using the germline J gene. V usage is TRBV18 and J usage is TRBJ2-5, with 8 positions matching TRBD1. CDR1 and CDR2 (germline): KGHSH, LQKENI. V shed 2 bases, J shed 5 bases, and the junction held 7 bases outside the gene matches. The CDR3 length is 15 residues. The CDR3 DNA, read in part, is TGTGCCAGCTCACCAAATGCCAGGGGGCCCGAGACC. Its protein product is CASSPNARGPET. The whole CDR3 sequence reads CASSPNARGPETQYF.

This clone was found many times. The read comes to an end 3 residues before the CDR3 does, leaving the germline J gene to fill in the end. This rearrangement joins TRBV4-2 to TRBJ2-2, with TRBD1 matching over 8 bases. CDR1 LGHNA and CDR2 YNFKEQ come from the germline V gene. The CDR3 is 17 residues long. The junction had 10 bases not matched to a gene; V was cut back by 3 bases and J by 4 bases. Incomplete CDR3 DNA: TGTGCCAGCAGCCACTTAGAAGGACAGGGTTTCACCGGGGAG. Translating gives CASSHLEGQGFTGE. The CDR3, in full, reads CASSHLEGQGFTGELFF.

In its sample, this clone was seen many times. CDR3 in amino acids: CASIRDSFNYGYTF. The DNA read from the CDR3 is TGTGCCAGCATAAGGGACAGCTTTAACTATGGC. The V and J genes are TRBV2 and TRBJ1-2; 7 bases agree with TRBD1. The read ends 3 residues before the CDR3 terminus; that terminus is restored from the germline J gene. The CDR3 runs to 14 residues. Per germline, CDR1 SNHLY and CDR2 FYNNEI. After removal of 7 bases from V and 1 base from J, the junction contained 6 bases not matched to a gene.